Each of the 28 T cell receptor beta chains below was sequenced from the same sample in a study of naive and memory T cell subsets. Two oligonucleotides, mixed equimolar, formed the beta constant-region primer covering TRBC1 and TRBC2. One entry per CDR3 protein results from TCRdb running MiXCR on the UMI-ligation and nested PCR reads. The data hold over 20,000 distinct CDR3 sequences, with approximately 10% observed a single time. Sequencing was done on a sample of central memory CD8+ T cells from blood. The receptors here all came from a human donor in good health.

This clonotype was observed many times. In DNA, the CDR3 is TGTGCCAGCAGCCCCTGGGGGTATGGGGAAAAACTGTTTTTT. This gives the protein CASSPWGYGEKLFF. The V call is TRBV7-8, the J call TRBJ1-4; possible D gene TRBD1, 5 bases. The CDR3 contains 14 residues. Germline CDR1 reads SGHVS; CDR2 reads FQNEAQ. Trimming cost V 5 bases and J 8 bases, with 15 bases left between them.

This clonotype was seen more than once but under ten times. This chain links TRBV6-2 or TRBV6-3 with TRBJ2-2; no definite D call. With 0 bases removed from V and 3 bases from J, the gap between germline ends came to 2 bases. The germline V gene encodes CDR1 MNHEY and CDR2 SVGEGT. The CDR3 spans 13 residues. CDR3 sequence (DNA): TGTGCCAGCAGTTACTCCTACACCGGGGAGCTGTTTTTT. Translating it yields CASSYSYTGELFF.

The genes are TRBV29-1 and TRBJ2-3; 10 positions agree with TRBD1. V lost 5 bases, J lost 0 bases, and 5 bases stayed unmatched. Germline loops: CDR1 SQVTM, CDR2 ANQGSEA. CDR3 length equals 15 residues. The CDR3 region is CSVRTGGISTDTQYF. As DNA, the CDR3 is TGCAGCGTTAGGACAGGGGGAATAAGCACAGATACGCAGTATTTT.

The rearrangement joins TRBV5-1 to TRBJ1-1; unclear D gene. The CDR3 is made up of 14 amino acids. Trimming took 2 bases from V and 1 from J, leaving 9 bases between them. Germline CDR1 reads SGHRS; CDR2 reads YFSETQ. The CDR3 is CASSFRESNTEAFF. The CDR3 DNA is TGCGCCAGCAGCTTTAGGGAATCGAACACTGAAGCTTTCTTT.

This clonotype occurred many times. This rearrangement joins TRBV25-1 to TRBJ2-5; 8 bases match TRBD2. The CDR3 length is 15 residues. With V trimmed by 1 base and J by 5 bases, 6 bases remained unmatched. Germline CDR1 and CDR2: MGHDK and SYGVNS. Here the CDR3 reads CASSEFGLAGETQYF. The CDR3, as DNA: TGTGCCAGCAGTGAATTTGGACTAGCTGGGGAGACCCAGTACTTC.

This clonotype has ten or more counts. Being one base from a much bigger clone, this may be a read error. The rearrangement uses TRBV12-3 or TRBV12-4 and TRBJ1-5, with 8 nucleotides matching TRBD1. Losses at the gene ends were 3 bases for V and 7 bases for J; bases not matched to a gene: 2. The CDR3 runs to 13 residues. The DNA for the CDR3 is TGTGCCAGCAGTTTTGACAGGGGACAGCCCCAGCATTTT. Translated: CASSFDRGQPQHF.

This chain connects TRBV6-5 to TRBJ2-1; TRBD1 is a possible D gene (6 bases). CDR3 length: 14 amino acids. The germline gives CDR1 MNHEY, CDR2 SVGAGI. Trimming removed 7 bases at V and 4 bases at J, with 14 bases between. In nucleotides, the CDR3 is TGTGCCAGCACCCTAGGGGGAGATTACAATGAGCAGTTCTTC. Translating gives CASTLGGDYNEQFF.

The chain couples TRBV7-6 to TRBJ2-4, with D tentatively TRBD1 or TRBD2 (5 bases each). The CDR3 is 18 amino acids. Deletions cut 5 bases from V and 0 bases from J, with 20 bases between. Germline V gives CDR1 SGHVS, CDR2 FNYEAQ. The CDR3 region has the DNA TGTGCCAGCAGCGCGCTTCACCCGGGACCCCTAGCCAAAAACATTCAGTACTTC. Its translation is CASSALHPGPLAKNIQYF.

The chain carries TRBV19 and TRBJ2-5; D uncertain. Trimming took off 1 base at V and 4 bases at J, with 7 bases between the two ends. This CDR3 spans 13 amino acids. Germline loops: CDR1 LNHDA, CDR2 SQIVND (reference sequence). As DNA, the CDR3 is TGTGCCAGTAGTATAGTCCAAGGAGAGACCCAGTACTTC. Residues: CASSIVQGETQYF. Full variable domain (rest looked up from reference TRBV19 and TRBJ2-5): DGGITQSPKYLFRKEGQNVTLSCEQNLNHDAMYWYRQDPGQGLRLIYYSQIVNDFQKGDIAEGYSVSREKKESFPLTVTSAQKNPTAFYLCASSIVQGETQYFGPGTRLLVL.

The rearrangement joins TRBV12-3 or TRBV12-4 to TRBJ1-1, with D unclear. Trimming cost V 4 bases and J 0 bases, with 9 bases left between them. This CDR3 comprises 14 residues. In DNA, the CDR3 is TGTGCCAGCAGTTCCGGACGATTGAACACTGAAGCTTTCTTT. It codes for CASSSGRLNTEAFF.

In DNA form, the CDR3 reads TGTGCCAGCAGAGGAAGGGCGAGGGCTGAAGCTTTCTTT. Translation gives CASRGRARAEAFF. The chain recombines TRBV12-3 or TRBV12-4 with TRBJ1-1; D is unclear. The CDR3 length is 13 residues. V was pared by 6 bases and J by 6 bases, with 14 bases between.

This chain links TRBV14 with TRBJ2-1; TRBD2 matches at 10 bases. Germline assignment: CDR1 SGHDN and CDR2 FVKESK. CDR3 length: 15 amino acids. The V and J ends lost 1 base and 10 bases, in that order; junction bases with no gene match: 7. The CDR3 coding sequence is TGTGCCAGCAGCCAAGGGACTAGCGGTTTGTGGGAGCAGTTCTTC. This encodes CASSQGTSGLWEQFF.

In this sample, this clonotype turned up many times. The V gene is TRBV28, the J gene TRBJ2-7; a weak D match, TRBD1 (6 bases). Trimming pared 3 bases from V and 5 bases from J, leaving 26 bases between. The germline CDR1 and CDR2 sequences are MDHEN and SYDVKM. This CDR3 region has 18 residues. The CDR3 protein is CASSFLSPTRYRDHEQYF. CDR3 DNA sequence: TGTGCCAGCAGTTTCCTCTCACCGACCCGGTACAGGGACCACGAGCAGTACTTC. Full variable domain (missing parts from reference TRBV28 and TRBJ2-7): DVKVTQSSRYLVKRTGEKVFLECVQDMDHENMFWYRQDPGLGLRLIYFSYDVKMKEKGDIPEGYSVSREKKERFSLILESASTNQTSMYLCASSFLSPTRYRDHEQYFGPGTRLTVT.

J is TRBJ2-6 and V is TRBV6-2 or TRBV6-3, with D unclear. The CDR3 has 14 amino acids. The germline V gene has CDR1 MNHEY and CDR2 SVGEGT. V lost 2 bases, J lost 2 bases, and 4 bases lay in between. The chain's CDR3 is CASSYGTGANVLTF. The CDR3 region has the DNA TGTGCCAGCAGTTACGGAACTGGGGCCAACGTCCTGACTTTC.

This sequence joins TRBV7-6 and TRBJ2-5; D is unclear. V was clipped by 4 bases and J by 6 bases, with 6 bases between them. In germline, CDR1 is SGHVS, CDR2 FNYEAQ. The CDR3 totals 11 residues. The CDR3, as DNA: TGTGCCAGCAGCTCTACCCAGACCCAGTACTTC. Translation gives CASSSTQTQYF.

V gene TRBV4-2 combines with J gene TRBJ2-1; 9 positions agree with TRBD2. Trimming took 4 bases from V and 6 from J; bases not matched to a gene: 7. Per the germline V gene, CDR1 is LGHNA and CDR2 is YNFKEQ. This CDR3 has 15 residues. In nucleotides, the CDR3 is TGTGCCAGCAGCCCGACTAGCGGTATTGCCAATGAGCAGTTCTTC. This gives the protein CASSPTSGIANEQFF.

The CDR3 DNA is TGCGCCAGCAGCCACTTAGGTTCTCTTTGGAACACTGAAGCTTTCTTT. This encodes CASSHLGSLWNTEAFF. The rearrangement uses TRBV4-1 and TRBJ1-1; no clear D gene. Trimming shortened V by 3 bases and J by 1 base, and 15 bases separated the two germline ends. Germline CDR1 reads MGHRA; CDR2 reads YSYEKL. The CDR3 runs to 16 residues.

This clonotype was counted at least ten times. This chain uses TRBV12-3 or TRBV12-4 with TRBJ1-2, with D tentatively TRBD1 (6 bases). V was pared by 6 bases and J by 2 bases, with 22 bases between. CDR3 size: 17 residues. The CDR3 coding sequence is TGTGCCAGCAGCCCGGCGGGGGGCAACCCTACGAACTATGGCTACACCTTC. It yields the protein CASSPAGGNPTNYGYTF.

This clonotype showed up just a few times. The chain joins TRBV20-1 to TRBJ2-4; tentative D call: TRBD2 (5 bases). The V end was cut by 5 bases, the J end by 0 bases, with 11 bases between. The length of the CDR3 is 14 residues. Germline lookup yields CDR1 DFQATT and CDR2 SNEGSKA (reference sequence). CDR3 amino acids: CSAEGSLAKNIQYF. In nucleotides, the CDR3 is TGCAGTGCTGAGGGTAGTCTAGCCAAAAACATTCAGTACTTC.

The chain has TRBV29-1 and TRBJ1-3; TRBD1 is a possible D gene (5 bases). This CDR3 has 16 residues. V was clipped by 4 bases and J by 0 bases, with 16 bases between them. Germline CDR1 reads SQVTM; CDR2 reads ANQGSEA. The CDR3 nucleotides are TGCAGCGTTGCCGACCAAGGGGCGATCTCTGGAAACACCATATATTTT. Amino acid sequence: CSVADQGAISGNTIYF. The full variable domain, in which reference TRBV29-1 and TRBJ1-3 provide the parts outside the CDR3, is SAVISQKPSRDICQRGTSLTIQCQVDSQVTMMFWYRQQPGQSLTLIATANQGSEATYESGFVIDKFPISRPNLTFSTLTVSNMSPEDSSIYLCSVADQGAISGNTIYFGEGSWLTVV.

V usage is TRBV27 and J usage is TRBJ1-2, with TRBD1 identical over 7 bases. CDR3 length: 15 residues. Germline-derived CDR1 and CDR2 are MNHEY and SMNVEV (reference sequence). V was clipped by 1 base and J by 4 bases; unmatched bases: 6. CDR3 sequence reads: CASSLYEGAGYGYTF. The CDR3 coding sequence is TGTGCCAGCAGTTTATACGAGGGGGCAGGCTATGGCTACACCTTC.

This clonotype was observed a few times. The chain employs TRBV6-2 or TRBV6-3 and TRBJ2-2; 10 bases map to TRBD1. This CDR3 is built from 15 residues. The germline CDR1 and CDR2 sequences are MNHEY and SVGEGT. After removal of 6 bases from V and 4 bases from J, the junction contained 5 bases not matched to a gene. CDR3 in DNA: TGTGCCAGCAGCCCGACAGGGGGCATCACCGGGGAGCTGTTTTTT. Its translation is CASSPTGGITGELFF.

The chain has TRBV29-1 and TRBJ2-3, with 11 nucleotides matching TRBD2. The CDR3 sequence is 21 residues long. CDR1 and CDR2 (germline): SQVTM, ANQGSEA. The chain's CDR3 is CAHRDRDLLAGGPLITDTQYF. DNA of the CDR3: TGCGCACACCGGGACAGGGATTTGCTAGCGGGAGGACCGCTGATCACAGATACGCAGTATTTT.

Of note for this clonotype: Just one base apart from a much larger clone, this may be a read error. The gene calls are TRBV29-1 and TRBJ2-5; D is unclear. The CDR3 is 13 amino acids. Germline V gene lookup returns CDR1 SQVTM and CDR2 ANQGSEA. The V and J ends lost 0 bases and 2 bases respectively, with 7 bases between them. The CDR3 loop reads CSVEDGQQETQYF. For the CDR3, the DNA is TGCAGCGTTGAAGATGGGCAACAAGAGACCCAGTACTTC.

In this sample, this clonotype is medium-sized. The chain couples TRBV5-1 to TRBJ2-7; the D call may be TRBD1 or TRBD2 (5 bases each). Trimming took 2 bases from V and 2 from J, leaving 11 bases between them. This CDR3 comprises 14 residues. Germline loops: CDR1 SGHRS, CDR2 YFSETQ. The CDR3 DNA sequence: TGCGCCAGCAGCTTCGAGGGGACCCCCTACGAGCAGTACTTC. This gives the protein CASSFEGTPYEQYF.

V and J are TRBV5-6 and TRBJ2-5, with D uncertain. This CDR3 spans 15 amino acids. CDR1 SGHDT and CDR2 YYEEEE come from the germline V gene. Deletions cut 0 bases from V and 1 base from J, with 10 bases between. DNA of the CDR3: TGTGCCAGCAGCTTGGCCGCAGAACGCCAAGAGACCCAGTACTTC. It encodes CASSLAAERQETQYF.

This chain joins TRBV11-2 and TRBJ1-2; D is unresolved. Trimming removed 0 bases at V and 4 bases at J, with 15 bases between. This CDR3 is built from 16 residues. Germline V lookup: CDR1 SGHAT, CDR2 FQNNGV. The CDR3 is CASSLELGSLIYGYTF. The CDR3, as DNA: TGTGCCAGCAGCTTAGAATTGGGCAGCCTAATCTATGGCTACACCTTC.

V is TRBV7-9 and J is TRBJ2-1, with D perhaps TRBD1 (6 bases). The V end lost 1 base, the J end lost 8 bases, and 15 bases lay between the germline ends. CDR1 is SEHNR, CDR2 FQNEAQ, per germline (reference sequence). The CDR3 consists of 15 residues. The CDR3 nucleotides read TGTGCCAGCAGCTTAGGGATAGGGGGTCGGGATGAGCAGTTCTTC. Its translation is CASSLGIGGRDEQFF.